Included here is one TCR beta chain sequence, with context. Assay used: immunoSEQ multiplex PCR; TCRdb lists only in-frame clones, some missing. The sample carries hundreds of thousands of clones, 95% recorded once. The data were obtained in a study of shared T cell receptors in the human thymus. The CDR3 sequence is 16 residues long. Germline loops: CDR1 SGDLS, CDR2 YYNGEE. V shed 5 bases and J 6 bases; nucleotides not matched to a gene: 13. The rearrangement uses TRBV9 and TRBJ2-2, with 7 bases aligning to TRBD2. Sequenced material: thymocytes. The sequence derives from a human donor. CDR3 sequence (DNA): TGTGCCAGCAGATTAGGGCCCGGGAGGTTCGCCGGGGAGCTGTTTTTT. Protein product: CASRLGPGRFAGELFF.